A single sample is the source of the 11 T cell receptor beta chains below, sequenced in a study of shared clonotypes between healthy human individuals. Sequencing used immunoSEQ multiplex PCR; TCRdb keeps in-frame clones, though not all of them. This table has 1.6 million or so clones, around 98.5% appearing once. Sequencing used naive CD4+ T cells sorted from blood. Documented subset: CD45RA+ positively selected. The receptors originated from a man younger than 40 in good health.

The rearrangement uses TRBV2 and TRBJ2-1; D is ambiguous. V gave up 2 bases and J gave up 2 bases, with 10 bases separating them. In germline, CDR1 is SNHLY, CDR2 FYNNEI. The CDR3 has 15 amino acids. The CDR3 spells CASSEQRATYNEQFF. The CDR3 bases are TGTGCCAGCAGTGAACAGCGCGCTACCTACAATGAGCAGTTCTTC.

The rearrangement links TRBV7-2 to TRBJ2-5, with TRBD1 as a possible D gene (5 bases). The better agreement between TRBJ2-7 and the DNA end casts doubt on the J call. The CDR3 consists of 14 residues. Per germline, CDR1 SGHTA and CDR2 FQGNSA. CDR3 sequence reads: CASSDSEWAYEQYF. CDR3 DNA sequence: TGTGCCAGCAGCGACAGCGAGTGGGCCTACGAGCAGTACTTC.

This chain uses TRBV10-1 with TRBJ2-1, with D hard to call. Germline loops: CDR1 WNHNN, CDR2 SYGVQD (reference sequence). This CDR3 is built from 13 residues. Deletions cut 0 bases from V and 4 bases from J, with 4 bases between. CDR3 loop: CASSESEYNEQFF. In nucleotides, the CDR3 is TGCGCCAGCAGTGAGTCCGAGTACAATGAGCAGTTCTTC.

Concerning this clone: Other nucleotide sequences from this sample produce the same CDR3. This sequence joins TRBV9 and TRBJ2-2, with D hard to call. This CDR3 has 13 residues. Germline V gene sequence: CDR1 SGDLS, CDR2 YYNGEE. V shed 0 bases and J shed 5 bases, with 5 bases lying between them. The CDR3 is CASSVVSTGELFF. DNA of the CDR3: TGTGCCAGCAGCGTAGTCTCTACCGGGGAGCTGTTTTTT.

This chain links TRBV9 with TRBJ2-5; D is perhaps TRBD1 (6 bases). The CDR3 runs to 15 residues. Germline CDR1 reads SGDLS; CDR2 reads YYNGEE. Trimming removed 0 bases at V and 3 bases at J, with 12 bases between. DNA of the CDR3: TGTGCCAGCAGCGTAGGAGCACAGGGAAAAGAGACCCAGTACTTC. It yields the protein CASSVGAQGKETQYF.

The chain recombines TRBV5-1 with TRBJ1-2; 9 nucleotides match TRBD1. The length of the CDR3 is 13 residues. Germline V gene data show CDR1 as SGHRS and CDR2 as YFSETQ. V dropped 4 bases and J dropped 8; count of bases not matched to a gene: 6. The CDR3 nucleotides read TGCGCCAGCAGCCCATGGACAGGGGAAGGCTACACCTTC. Translation gives CASSPWTGEGYTF.

The chain uses TRBV5-5 and TRBJ2-1; D not resolved. V lost 0 bases, J lost 4 bases, and 5 bases lay in between. Germline V gives CDR1 SGHKS, CDR2 YYEKEE (reference sequence). The CDR3 has 13 amino acids. The DNA of the CDR3 is TGTGCCAGCAGCTTGGACGGGTACAATGAGCAGTTCTTC. Translated, it gives CASSLDGYNEQFF.

This chain uses TRBV4-3 with TRBJ2-7; 11 bases fit TRBD2. Per the germline V gene, CDR1 is LGHNA and CDR2 is YSLEER. This CDR3 region has 18 residues. Trimming removed 1 base from V and 2 bases from J; junction bases left unmatched: 10. CDR3 DNA: TGCGCCAGCAGCCAAGTTGCCGAAGTAGCGGGAGGGACCTACGAGCAGTACTTC. This sequence encodes CASSQVAEVAGGTYEQYF.

The chain employs TRBV5-4 and TRBJ2-7, with 14 bases that match TRBD2. Germline V CDR1 and CDR2: SGHNT, YYREEE (reference sequence). This CDR3 is built from 14 residues. The trim removed 4 bases at V and 6 bases at J, leaving 3 bases unmatched. CDR3 amino acids: CASSAGLAGAEQYF. The CDR3 bases are TGTGCCAGCAGCGCGGGACTAGCGGGAGCCGAGCAGTACTTC.

This sequence joins TRBV6-5 and TRBJ1-1; no firm D call. The germline gives CDR1 MNHEY, CDR2 SVGAGI. CDR3 size: 14 residues. The V and J ends lost 0 bases and 0 bases respectively, with 5 bases between them. CDR3 in amino acids: CASSYSAVNTEAFF. As DNA, the CDR3 is TGTGCCAGCAGTTACTCGGCTGTGAACACTGAAGCTTTCTTT.

This clone showed up just once. The rearrangement links TRBV10-1 to TRBJ2-2; D is perhaps TRBD1 (6 bases). The germline gives CDR1 WNHNN, CDR2 SYGVQD (reference sequence). The germline V and J ends were trimmed by 2 bases and 0 bases, with 13 bases remaining between them. CDR3 size: 17 residues. CDR3: CASSETRGLPNTGELFF. The DNA for the CDR3 is TGCGCCAGCAGTGAGACTAGGGGGTTACCGAACACCGGGGAGCTGTTTTTT.